The clone carrying this T cell receptor beta chain was observed a single time. The sample is drawn from a study of blood T cell repertoires in COVID-19. Study-wide context: Sources were T cells, B-cell-depleted T cells, or PBMCs; the material itself was cDNA or gDNA.

In the authors' methods: Amplification of reference gene primers provided the estimated nucleated cell counts. Using immunoSEQ multiplex PCR, the repertoire was profiled, and TCRdb retains in-frame clones only, with some absent. The V and J calls and clone size come from that table; D and trimming were worked out from the DNA. Here the sample spans 30,000 to 40,000 clones, 85% to 90% being singletons. This receptor was identified in a human donor with active COVID-19. The donor label of this sample is uncertain. The sample consisted of peripheral blood.

The CDR3 region has the DNA TGTGCCAGCAGTCCCACAGGGGCATATGGCTACACCTTC. As protein: CASSPTGAYGYTF. The chain couples TRBV27 to TRBJ1-2; 7 bases fit TRBD1. V shed 5 bases and J 5 bases; nucleotides not matched to a gene: 5. Germline V gives CDR1 MNHEY, CDR2 SMNVEV (reference sequence). The CDR3 sequence is 13 residues long.